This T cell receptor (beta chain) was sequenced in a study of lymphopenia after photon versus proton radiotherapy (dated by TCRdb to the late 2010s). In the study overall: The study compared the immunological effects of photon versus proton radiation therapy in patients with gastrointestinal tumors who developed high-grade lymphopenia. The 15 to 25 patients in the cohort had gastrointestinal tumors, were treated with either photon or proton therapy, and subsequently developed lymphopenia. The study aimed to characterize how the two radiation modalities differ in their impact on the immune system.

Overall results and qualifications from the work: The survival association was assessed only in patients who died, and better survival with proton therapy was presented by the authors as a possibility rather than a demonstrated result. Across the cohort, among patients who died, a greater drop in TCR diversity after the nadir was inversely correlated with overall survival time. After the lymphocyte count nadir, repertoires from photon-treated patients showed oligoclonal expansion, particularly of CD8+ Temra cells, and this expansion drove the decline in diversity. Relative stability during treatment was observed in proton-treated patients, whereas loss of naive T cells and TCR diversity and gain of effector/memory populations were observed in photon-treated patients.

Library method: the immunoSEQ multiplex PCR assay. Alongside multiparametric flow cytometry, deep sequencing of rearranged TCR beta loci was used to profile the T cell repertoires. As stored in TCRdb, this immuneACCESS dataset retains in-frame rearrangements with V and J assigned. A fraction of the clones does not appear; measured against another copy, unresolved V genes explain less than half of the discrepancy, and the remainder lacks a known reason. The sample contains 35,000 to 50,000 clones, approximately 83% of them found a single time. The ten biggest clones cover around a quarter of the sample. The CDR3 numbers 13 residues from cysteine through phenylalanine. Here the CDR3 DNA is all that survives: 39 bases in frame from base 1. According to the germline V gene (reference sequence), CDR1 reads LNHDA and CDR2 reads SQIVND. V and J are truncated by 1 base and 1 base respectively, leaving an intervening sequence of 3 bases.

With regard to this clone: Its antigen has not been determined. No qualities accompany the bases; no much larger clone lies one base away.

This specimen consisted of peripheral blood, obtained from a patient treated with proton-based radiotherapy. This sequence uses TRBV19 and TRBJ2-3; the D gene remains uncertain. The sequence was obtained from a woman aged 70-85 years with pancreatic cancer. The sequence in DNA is TGTGCCAGTAGTATAGGGGGCACAGATACGCAGTATTTT. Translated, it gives CASSIGGTDTQYF.